The rows below give T cell receptor beta chains drawn from one sample of a study of cytomegalovirus exposure and HLA in healthy donors. TCRdb's table, derived via immunoSEQ multiplex PCR, lists solely in-frame clones and lacks some. Of under 200,000 clones in the sample, 9.5% to 15% are singletons; the top ten hold over 6.5%. The sequenced material came from PBMCs. The receptors stem from a man in his fifties in good health and CMV-seropositive. Each CDR3 is given with its conserved first and last residue. Each record gives: J gene, clone size, D gene, V gene, CDR3 DNA, CDR3 protein. A D gene is named only where the DNA matches it firmly. Size is stated for part of the rows, as once, few or many counts, or as a class when the clone is expanded.

>TRBJ1-2|-|TRBD1|TRBV4-3
TGCGCCAGCAGCCAAGTCCTCGGGCCAGGGGGCTCGGATGGCTACACCTTC
CASSQVLGPGGSDGYTF
>TRBJ2-3|-|TRBD1|TRBV11-3
TGTGCCAGCAGCAACCCAGGGGGCTTTGGTACGCAGTATTTT
CASSNPGGFGTQYF
>TRBJ1-5|few|TRBD1|TRBV19
TGTGCCAGTTCCGGGACAGCACTTTTCAATCAGCCCCAGCATTTT
CASSGTALFNQPQHF
>TRBJ2-1|few|TRBD2|TRBV14
TGTGCCAGCAGACAAGGGGGACTAGGGGCTTATGAGCAGTTCTTC
CASRQGGLGAYEQFF
>TRBJ2-3|-|TRBD1|TRBV19
TGTGCCAGTAGTGTAGGACAGGCCTCAGATACGCAGTATTTT
CASSVGQASDTQYF
>TRBJ2-5|-|TRBD2|TRBV4-3
TGCGCCAGCAGCCCCGAAGGGAGCGGGGGCGGCCTTGGGACCCAGTACTTC
CASSPEGSGGGLGTQYF
>TRBJ1-3|-|-|TRBV11-3
TGTGCCAGCAGCGCGGGCATTCTCTCTGGAAACACCATATATTTT
CASSAGILSGNTIYF
>TRBJ1-5|few|-|TRBV11-2
TGTGCCAGCAGCTCCTATAGCAATCAGCCCCAGCATTTT
CASSSYSNQPQHF
>TRBJ1-3|-|TRBD1|TRBV5-4
TGTGCCAGCAGCGGGGGGGACAGGGTCTCTGGAAACACCATATATTTT
CASSGGDRVSGNTIYF
>TRBJ1-6|few|TRBD1|TRBV5-1
TGCGCCAGCAGTCGAACAGGGGACTCACCCCTCCACTTT
CASSRTGDSPLHF
>TRBJ2-5|-|TRBD2|TRBV28
TGTGCCAGCCTGACTCTAGCGGGGGTGGAGACCCAGTACTTC
CASLTLAGVETQYF
>TRBJ1-1|-|-|TRBV6-5
TGTGCCAGCAGCCCCCCCGGGAGGAACACTGAAGCTTTCTTT
CASSPPGRNTEAFF
>TRBJ1-2|few|TRBD1|TRBV9
TGTGCCAGCAGCGTAGCACAGGGGCATGGCTACACCTTC
CASSVAQGHGYTF
>TRBJ2-7|few|TRBD1|TRBV18
TGTGCCAGCTCACAAGAGGACAGGGGGTCCTACGAGCAGTACTTC
CASSQEDRGSYEQYF
>TRBJ1-1|few|-|TRBV9
TGTGCCAGCAGCGTTGACCCAGGGGTTACTGAAGCTTTCTTT
CASSVDPGVTEAFF
>TRBJ1-2|-|TRBD1|TRBV19
TGTGCCAGTAGTATCGAGGGGGCGCAAGGCTACACCTTC
CASSIEGAQGYTF
>TRBJ1-1|-|TRBD1|TRBV18
TGTGCCAGCTCACCACGGATTTTGGGACAGGGGAACACTGAAGCTTTCTTT
CASSPRILGQGNTEAFF
>TRBJ2-1|-|-|TRBV9
TGTGCCAGCAGCGTAGGTCTAGCGCCAGGCCCAAGGGATGAGCAGTTCTTC
CASSVGLAPGPRDEQFF
>TRBJ1-6|few|TRBD1|TRBV6-5
TGTGCCAGCAGTTACGGGACAGGTGGTAATTCACCCCTCCACTTT
CASSYGTGGNSPLHF
>TRBJ1-1|-|-|TRBV13
TGTGCCAGCAATGGGCGGAGGAGGACTGAAGCTTTCTTT
CASNGRRRTEAFF
>TRBJ1-5|-|TRBD1|TRBV6-6
TGTGCCACCGAAGACAGGGTTGACCAGCCCCAGCATTTT
CATEDRVDQPQHF
>TRBJ2-1|-|TRBD2|TRBV11-3
TGTGCCAGCAGCGCCGGACTAGATGATGAGCAGTTCTTC
CASSAGLDDEQFF
>TRBJ2-5|-|TRBD2|TRBV2
TGTGCCAGCAGTGAAGCGCCTAGCGGGGGAGAGACCCAGTACTTC
CASSEAPSGGETQYF
>TRBJ2-3|-|TRBD2|TRBV6-5
TGTGCCAGCAGTTACTCATCGGCGGGGGGAGGAGATACGCAGTATTTT
CASSYSSAGGGDTQYF
>TRBJ2-3|-|-|TRBV9
TGTGCCAGCAGCCTAGTAGGGGGGGGTAAAGCAGATACGCAGTATTTT
CASSLVGGGKADTQYF
>TRBJ2-1|-|TRBD1|TRBV10-1
TGCGCCAGCAGTACAGGGGGCAGGGATGAGCAGTTCTTC
CASSTGGRDEQFF
>TRBJ1-4|-|-|TRBV6-1
TGTGCCGGGTCTCCGGGGAGTGAAAAACTGTTTTTT
CAGSPGSEKLFF
>TRBJ2-1|-|-|TRBV6-5
TGTGCCAGCAGTTACGTCGGGTACAATGAGCAGTTCTTC
CASSYVGYNEQFF
>TRBJ1-3|-|TRBD1|TRBV7-9
TGTGCCAGCAGCTTTATGGGACAGGGCGGAAACACCATATATTTT
CASSFMGQGGNTIYF
>TRBJ1-5|-|TRBD1|TRBV16
TGTGCCAGCAGCCGCAGGGGGCAGAATCAGCCCCAGCATTTT
CASSRRGQNQPQHF
>TRBJ2-6|-|-|TRBV4-3
TGCGCCAGCAGCCAGGAAGAGGCCGCCAACGTCCTGACTTTC
CASSQEEAANVLTF
>TRBJ2-5|few|TRBD1|TRBV7-2
TGTGCCAGCAGCAAAACAGGGGCCTTCCAAGAGACCCAGTACTTC
CASSKTGAFQETQYF
>TRBJ1-1|few|-|TRBV7-2
TGTGCCAGCAGTACAGGTAGCGGCCTTGAAGCTTTCTTT
CASSTGSGLEAFF
>TRBJ2-1|-|-|TRBV5-1
TGCGCCAGCAGCTTGCCCTCGGTTGGGACTGGATACAATGAGCAGTTCTTC
CASSLPSVGTGYNEQFF
>TRBJ1-2|few|TRBD1|TRBV4-1
TGCGCCAGCAGCCCTTTAGGACAGGGGAACTATGGCTACACCTTC
CASSPLGQGNYGYTF
>TRBJ1-1|few|-|TRBV5-4
TGTGCCAGCAGCCCCGGACGGGGGAGGACTGAAGCTTTCTTT
CASSPGRGRTEAFF
>TRBJ2-5|few|-|TRBV5-4
TGTGCCAGCAGCCTAGCACGAGAGACCCAGTACTTC
CASSLARETQYF
>TRBJ2-2|-|-|TRBV6-5
TGTGCCAGCAGTTACTGGGACAAGAACACCGGGGAGCTGTTTTTT
CASSYWDKNTGELFF
>TRBJ1-2|-|-|TRBV10-3
TGTGCCATCAGTGAGACGGCAGGAGGGGATGGCTACACCTTC
CAISETAGGDGYTF
>TRBJ1-5|-|-|TRBV4-3
TGCGCCAGCAGCCAAGATATCGGACAGCTGAAGAATCAGCCCCAGCATTTT
CASSQDIGQLKNQPQHF
>TRBJ2-4|-|-|TRBV2
TGTGCCAGCAGGCCCCTTTTTCTGGGCAAGGCCAAAAACATTCAGTACTTC
CASRPLFLGKAKNIQYF